The clone carrying this T cell receptor beta chain occurred many times. Antigen specificity is unknown. The CDR3 goes on 3 residues after the read ends, and that part is filled in from the germline J gene. The assay was immunoSEQ multiplex PCR, and TCRdb's table has in-frame clones only and misses some. The sample counts fewer than 60,000 clones, none seen once; the ten largest own approximately 1.9%. Unmatched junction bases numbered 5, after V lost 6 bases and J lost 0 bases. CDR1 and CDR2 (germline): SQVTM, ANQGSEA. This CDR3 is built from 15 residues. Donors gave roughly 5 to 8.5 ml heparinized peripheral whole blood. The sample is drawn from a study of T cell clonality in common variable immunodeficiency. Broader study findings: Common variable immunodeficiency TCR beta sequences reportedly had fewer deletions and N-nucleotide insertions. Shared TCRbeta clones were fewer between CVID subjects than controls.

The sample consisted of peripheral blood mononuclear cells. The TCR was taken from a person aged 18 to 75 in good health. The chain links TRBV29-1 to TRBJ2-6, with 7 positions matching TRBD1. Incomplete CDR3 DNA: TGCAGCGTATCACAGGGGTCCTCTGGGGCCAACGTC. Translating it yields CSVSQGSSGANV. The whole CDR3 reads CSVSQGSSGANVLTF.